Shown below are 12 T cell receptor beta chains from a single sample sequenced in a study of blood T cell repertoires in COVID-19. Clones were sequenced by immunoSEQ multiplex PCR, and TCRdb holds only the in-frame ones, with some missing. The sample shows hundreds of thousands of clones, about 89% of them seen only once. Sequenced sample: peripheral blood. The receptors were sampled from a woman between 45 and 60 years old with COVID-19, enrolled during active disease.

The genes are TRBV19 and TRBJ1-2; 9 bases agree with TRBD1. This CDR3 has 15 residues. From germline, CDR1 is LNHDA and CDR2 SQIVND (reference sequence). The V gene end was trimmed by 7 bases and the J gene end by 8 bases; junction bases not matched to a gene: 14. In DNA, the CDR3 is TGTGCCAGTACCCCCCCCGGCGGACAGGGGAACGGCTACACCTTC. Protein product: CASTPPGGQGNGYTF.

This chain uses TRBV18 with TRBJ1-1; 9 bases align to TRBD1. CDR3 length: 14 residues. V was clipped by 5 bases and J by 4 bases; unmatched bases: 5. CDR1 is KGHSH and CDR2 is LQKENI in the germline V gene. The CDR3 loop reads CASSLGQGGTEAFF. The CDR3 DNA follows: TGTGCCAGCTCATTGGGACAGGGAGGCACTGAAGCTTTCTTT.

The chain carries TRBV11-2 and TRBJ1-1; 8 bases fit TRBD1. In germline, CDR1 is SGHAT, CDR2 FQNNGV. Trimming took 5 bases from V and 5 from J; bases not matched to a gene: 16. This CDR3 is 17 amino acids long. The CDR3 is CASSRAQGALVGTEAFF. For the CDR3, the DNA is TGTGCCAGCAGCCGCGCCCAGGGGGCTTTGGTAGGGACTGAAGCTTTCTTT.

The rearrangement joins TRBV4-1 to TRBJ1-5, with TRBD1 matching 9 bases. Looked up from germline, CDR1 is MGHRA and CDR2 is YSYEKL. Trimming took 0 bases from V and 6 from J; bases not matched to a gene: 9. The CDR3 sequence is 17 residues long. CDR3 sequence reads: CASSQDGWDREGQPQHF. CDR3 nucleotide sequence: TGCGCCAGCAGCCAAGATGGATGGGACAGGGAAGGTCAGCCCCAGCATTTT.

The chain carries TRBV9 and TRBJ1-6; D perhaps matches TRBD1 (5 bases). Trimming left V 0 bases short and J 9 bases short, with 10 bases between. Germline CDR1 is SGDLS and CDR2 is YYNGEE. This CDR3 has 14 amino acids. The CDR3 loop reads CASSVAQGGSPLHF. CDR3 DNA sequence: TGTGCCAGCAGCGTAGCTCAGGGAGGTTCACCCCTCCACTTT.

V and J are TRBV5-1 and TRBJ2-5, with 12 bases that match TRBD1. V dropped 2 bases and J dropped 5; count of bases not matched to a gene: 7. The CDR3 is 16 residues long. Germline CDR1 and CDR2: SGHRS and YFSETQ. The CDR3: CASSLSGQGAQETQYF. As DNA, the CDR3 is TGCGCCAGCAGCTTATCGGGACAGGGGGCTCAGGAGACCCAGTACTTC. Full variable domain (rest looked up from reference TRBV5-1 and TRBJ2-5): KAGVTQTPRYLIKTRGQQVTLSCSPISGHRSVSWYQQTPGQGLQFLFEYFSETQRNKGNFPGRFSGRQFSNSRSEMNVSTLELGDSALYLCASSLSGQGAQETQYFGPGTRLLVL.

CDR3 region: CASSAPRQGLADQPQHF. The CDR3 nucleotides read TGTGCCAGCAGTGCCCCTAGACAGGGGTTAGCGGATCAGCCCCAGCATTTT. The chain employs TRBV6-1 and TRBJ1-5, with 8 bases that match TRBD1. The CDR3 totals 17 residues. Germline V CDR1 and CDR2: MNHNS, SASEGT. V dropped 4 bases and J dropped 5; count of bases not matched to a gene: 13.

The rearrangement links TRBV7-2 to TRBJ1-2; D might be TRBD1 (5 bases). The CDR3 has 16 amino acids. V was trimmed by 0 bases and J by 8 bases, leaving 19 bases between them. Germline CDR1 is SGHTA and CDR2 is FQGNSA. The CDR3 DNA reads as TGTGCCAGCAGCTTAGCTTTGACAAGGGGCGCGTGGGGCTACACCTTC. This translates into CASSLALTRGAWGYTF.

This clone was picked up a small number of times. V and J are TRBV5-1 and TRBJ2-7, with 12 bases matching TRBD2. V shed 4 bases and J 6 bases; nucleotides not matched to a gene: 8. CDR3 size: 15 residues. The V gene's germline CDR1 is SGHRS and CDR2 YFSETQ. The CDR3 loop is CASSTRTSGEGEQYF. The CDR3 nucleotides are TGCGCCAGCAGCACGCGGACTAGCGGGGAGGGCGAGCAGTACTTC.

The count of this clone is one. The V gene is TRBV6-5, the J gene TRBJ2-5; 9 positions agree with TRBD1. Germline CDR1 and CDR2: MNHEY and SVGAGI. The junction had 5 bases not matched to a gene; V was cut back by 2 bases and J by 4 bases. The CDR3 sequence is 15 residues long. The CDR3, as DNA: TGTGCCAGCAGTTACGAACAGGGGGCGGCAGAGACCCAGTACTTC. Its translation: CASSYEQGAAETQYF.

This clone has more than one count but fewer than ten. This chain connects TRBV5-1 to TRBJ1-6; 7 positions match TRBD1. The CDR3 length is 14 residues. CDR1 SGHRS and CDR2 YFSETQ come from the germline V gene. J was trimmed by 9 bases and V by 6 bases; bases with no gene match: 9. CDR3 residues: CASNPTGSGSPLHF. DNA of the CDR3: TGCGCCAGCAACCCGACAGGGTCAGGTTCACCCCTCCACTTT.

In this sample, this clone turned up once. The sample holds other DNA sequences that translate to the same CDR3. This chain connects TRBV29-1 to TRBJ1-1; D is unresolved. Germline V CDR1 and CDR2: SQVTM, ANQGSEA. The CDR3 totals 10 residues. The V and J ends lost 7 bases and 1 base respectively, with 4 bases between them. CDR3 bases: TGCAGCGGAGAGAACACTGAAGCTTTCTTT. It encodes CSGENTEAFF.